The 18 T cell receptor beta chains presented below share a single source sample, sequenced in a study of identical twins. TCRdb re-analysed the 5' RACE reads in MiXCR, keeping a single row per CDR3 protein. The table includes 450,000 or so distinct CDR3 sequences, roughly 18% detected once. The sequencing input was naive T cells sorted from blood. The receptor set was obtained from a man between 45 and 60 years old in good health.

V usage is TRBV10-3 and J usage is TRBJ2-5, with no clear D. Germline V CDR1 and CDR2: ENHRY, SYGVKD. V was cut by 6 bases and J by 1 base, with 6 bases left in between. The CDR3 length is 12 residues. CDR3 in amino acids: CAISQSQETQYF. DNA for the CDR3: TGTGCCATCAGCCAGTCCCAAGAGACCCAGTACTTC.

The chain carries TRBV5-1 and TRBJ1-1, with 7 bases lining up with TRBD1. CDR3 length: 14 residues. Germline lookup yields CDR1 SGHRS and CDR2 YFSETQ. The J segment lost 1 base and the V segment lost 5 bases, leaving 5 bases of the junction unmatched. CDR3 sequence reads: CASRAGTANTEAFF. Written as DNA, the CDR3 is TGCGCCAGCAGGGCCGGGACAGCGAACACTGAAGCTTTCTTT.

This clonotype showed up many times. The CDR3 DNA reads as TGTGCCAGCAGCTTAGAACTAGCGGGGGGCTCCTACGAGCAGTACTTC. It encodes CASSLELAGGSYEQYF. The chain uses TRBV7-6 and TRBJ2-7, with 12 nucleotides matching TRBD2. This CDR3 is 16 amino acids long. Germline values: CDR1 SGHVS, CDR2 FNYEAQ. V gave up 1 base and J gave up 0 bases; unmatched junction bases: 1.

This clonotype was found a few times. The CDR3 loop reads CAIRDGTAENSPLHF. The CDR3 region has the DNA TGTGCCATCAGGGACGGGACAGCGGAGAATTCACCCCTCCACTTT. The V and J genes are TRBV10-3 and TRBJ1-6; TRBD1 matches 7 bases. The CDR3 covers 15 residues. Germline V lookup: CDR1 ENHRY, CDR2 SYGVKD. V lost 6 bases to trimming and J lost 7 bases; unmatched junction nucleotides: 9.

DNA of the CDR3: TGTGCCAGCTCACCAATTTCCATAGGGATCTATGGCTACACCTTC. Translation gives CASSPISIGIYGYTF. V is TRBV18 and J is TRBJ1-2; no clear D. Trimming took off 2 bases at V and 4 bases at J, with 14 bases between the two ends. Germline loops: CDR1 KGHSH, CDR2 LQKENI. The CDR3 is 15 residues long. Full variable domain (missing parts from reference TRBV18 and TRBJ1-2): NAGVMQNPRHLVRRRGQEARLRCSPMKGHSHVYWYRQLPEEGLKFMVYLQKENIIDESGMPKERFSAEFPKEGPSILRIQQVVRGDSAAYFCASSPISIGIYGYTFGSGTRLTVV.

In nucleotides, the CDR3 is TGTGCCAGCAGCGGAGATCCTGGAGCAACTAATGAAAAACTGTTTTTT. It specifies CASSGDPGATNEKLFF. The J gene is TRBJ1-4, the V gene TRBV9; no clear D. This CDR3 has 16 residues. The V gene lost 3 bases and the J gene lost 0 bases, with 12 bases spanning the gap. The germline V gene encodes CDR1 SGDLS and CDR2 YYNGEE.

The rearrangement uses TRBV27 and TRBJ2-1; possibly TRBD1 for D (6 bases). The CDR3 spans 21 residues. From germline, CDR1 is MNHEY and CDR2 SMNVEV (reference sequence). Trimming stripped 1 base from V and 3 bases from J, with 28 bases between. The CDR3 protein is CASSLLPSPTEQDRYYNEQFF. The CDR3 coding sequence is TGTGCCAGCAGTTTATTACCCAGCCCGACTGAACAGGACAGATACTACAATGAGCAGTTCTTC.

This clonotype showed up many times. This chain uses TRBV29-1 with TRBJ2-1, with 9 bases that match TRBD2. J lost 2 bases, V lost 4 bases, and 18 bases had no gene match. Germline V lookup: CDR1 SQVTM, CDR2 ANQGSEA. The length of the CDR3 is 19 residues. The CDR3 DNA sequence: TGCAGCGTTGGTGGTCGAGCGGGAGGAGGAATTGAAGCCTACAATGAGCAGTTCTTC. Translation gives CSVGGRAGGGIEAYNEQFF.

The chain couples TRBV7-2 to TRBJ2-3, with 11 bases aligning to TRBD2. This CDR3 spans 16 amino acids. The trim removed 0 bases at V and 4 bases at J, leaving 3 bases unmatched. Germline assignment: CDR1 SGHTA and CDR2 FQGNSA. This CDR3 reads CASSLASGGVSDTQYF. CDR3 DNA sequence: TGTGCCAGCAGCTTAGCTAGCGGGGGGGTTTCAGATACGCAGTATTTT.

This clonotype has at least ten counts. The V and J genes are TRBV19 and TRBJ1-1; tentative D call: TRBD1 (5 bases). There are 14 residues in the CDR3. Germline CDR1 LNHDA, CDR2 SQIVND (reference sequence). With 1 base removed from V and 1 base from J, the gap between germline ends came to 7 bases. CDR3 nucleotides: TGTGCCAGTAGTATAGGACAGCCGAACACTGAAGCTTTCTTT. Translated, it gives CASSIGQPNTEAFF.

V usage is TRBV29-1 and J usage is TRBJ1-5; D uncertain. Germline values: CDR1 SQVTM, CDR2 ANQGSEA. This CDR3 is built from 13 residues. With 0 bases removed from V and 6 bases from J, the gap between germline ends came to 9 bases. DNA for the CDR3: TGCAGCGTTGAAGATGCGGTAGGTCAGCCCCAGCATTTT. It yields the protein CSVEDAVGQPQHF.

This sequence joins TRBV20-1 and TRBJ2-1, with 7 nucleotides matching TRBD1. From germline, CDR1 is DFQATT and CDR2 SNEGSKA (reference sequence). The CDR3 contains 14 residues. The ends lost 6 bases at V and 0 bases at J; junction bases unmatched: 5. CDR3 protein: CSAIRDSSYNEQFF. CDR3 nucleotide sequence: TGCAGTGCAATCCGGGACAGCTCCTACAATGAGCAGTTCTTC.

For this clonotype: Being one base from a much bigger clone, this may be a read error. This chain links TRBV5-1 with TRBJ1-1, with 8 bases matching TRBD1. The germline CDR1 and CDR2 sequences are SGHRS and YFSETQ. The CDR3 length is 15 residues. The CDR3 coding sequence is TGCGCCAGCACCTTGGTCACAGGGGGTCGTCCTGAAGCTTTCTTT. This sequence encodes CASTLVTGGRPEAFF. The full variable domain, completed using reference TRBV5-1 and TRBJ1-1, is KAGVTQTPRYLIKTRGQQVTLSCSPISGHRSVSWYQQTPGQGLQFLFEYFSETQRNKGNFPGRFSGRQFSNSRSEMNVSTLELGDSALYLCASTLVTGGRPEAFFGQGTRLTVV.

This clonotype showed up many times. The chain employs TRBV7-9 and TRBJ2-7; D not certain. Germline assignment: CDR1 SEHNR and CDR2 FQNEAQ (reference sequence). V was trimmed by 3 bases and J by 5 bases, leaving 17 bases between them. The CDR3 length is 15 residues. The CDR3 is CASSFYFSGADEQYF. CDR3 coding DNA: TGTGCCAGCAGCTTTTATTTCTCCGGTGCGGACGAGCAGTACTTC.

The genes are TRBV12-3 or TRBV12-4 and TRBJ1-3; the D is unclear. The CDR3 runs 13 residues. Trimming left V 3 bases short and J 4 bases short, with 7 bases between. CDR3 region: CASSLTSGNTIYF. In DNA, the CDR3 is TGTGCCAGCAGTTTGACGTCCGGAAACACCATATATTTT.

The genes are TRBV7-2 and TRBJ1-2, with TRBD1 matching over 9 bases. This CDR3 has 16 amino acids. Losses at the gene ends were 4 bases for V and 10 bases for J; bases not matched to a gene: 16. Per the germline V gene, CDR1 is SGHTA and CDR2 is FQGNSA. This CDR3 reads CASSSRGGQGMPSYTF. CDR3 nucleotide sequence: TGTGCCAGCAGCTCCCGCGGGGGACAGGGAATGCCCTCCTACACCTTC.

The chain uses TRBV29-1 and TRBJ2-5; TRBD1 might be the D (5 bases). The germline V and J ends were trimmed by 4 bases and 2 bases, with 11 bases remaining between them. Looked up from germline, CDR1 is SQVTM and CDR2 is ANQGSEA. CDR3 size: 13 residues. For the CDR3, the DNA is TGCAGCGTTGGGTCAGGGTGGCAAGAGACCCAGTACTTC. It yields the protein CSVGSGWQETQYF.

This clonotype was observed many times. The chain recombines TRBV28 with TRBJ2-5, with 7 positions matching TRBD1. V lost 4 bases, J lost 5 bases, and 10 bases stayed unmatched. This CDR3 spans 15 amino acids. Looked up from germline, CDR1 is MDHEN and CDR2 is SYDVKM. The CDR3 region is CASSSTTGLRETQYF. The CDR3 nucleotides read TGTGCCAGCAGTTCGACGACAGGGCTACGGGAGACCCAGTACTTC.